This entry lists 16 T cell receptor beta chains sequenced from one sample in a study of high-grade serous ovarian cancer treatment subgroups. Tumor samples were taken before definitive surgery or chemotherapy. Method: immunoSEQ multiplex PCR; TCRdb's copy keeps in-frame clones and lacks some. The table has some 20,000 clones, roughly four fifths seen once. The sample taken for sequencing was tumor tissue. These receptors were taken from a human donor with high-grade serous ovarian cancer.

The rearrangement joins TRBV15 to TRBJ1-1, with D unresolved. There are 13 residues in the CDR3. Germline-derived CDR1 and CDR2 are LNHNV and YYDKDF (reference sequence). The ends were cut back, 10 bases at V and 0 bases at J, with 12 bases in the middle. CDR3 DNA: TGTGCCATCCGATTCACGATGAACACTGAAGCTTTCTTT. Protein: CAIRFTMNTEAFF.

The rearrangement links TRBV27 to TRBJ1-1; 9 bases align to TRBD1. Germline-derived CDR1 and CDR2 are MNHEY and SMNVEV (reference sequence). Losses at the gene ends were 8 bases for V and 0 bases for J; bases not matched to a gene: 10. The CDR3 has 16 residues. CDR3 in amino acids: CASGPNRGRMNTEAFF. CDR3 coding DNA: TGTGCCAGCGGCCCGAACAGGGGGCGGATGAACACTGAAGCTTTCTTT.

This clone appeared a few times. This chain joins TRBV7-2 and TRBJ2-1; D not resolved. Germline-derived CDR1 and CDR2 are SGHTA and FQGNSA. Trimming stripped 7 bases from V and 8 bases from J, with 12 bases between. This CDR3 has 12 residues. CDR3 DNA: TGTGCCAGCATGAGGTTGACGGATGAGCAGTTCTTC. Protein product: CASMRLTDEQFF.

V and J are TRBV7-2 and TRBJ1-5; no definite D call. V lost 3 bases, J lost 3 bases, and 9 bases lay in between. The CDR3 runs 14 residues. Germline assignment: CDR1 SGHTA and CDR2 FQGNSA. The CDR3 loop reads CASSFSQPNQPQHF. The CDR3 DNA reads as TGTGCCAGCAGCTTTAGTCAGCCCAATCAGCCCCAGCATTTT.

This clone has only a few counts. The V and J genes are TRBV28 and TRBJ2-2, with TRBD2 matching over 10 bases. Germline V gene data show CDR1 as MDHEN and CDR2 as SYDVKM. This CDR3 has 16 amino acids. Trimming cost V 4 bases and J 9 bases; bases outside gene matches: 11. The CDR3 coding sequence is TGTGCCAGCAGTTCCCCAGCTAGCGGGAGCGGGTGGGAGCTGTTTTTT. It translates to CASSSPASGSGWELFF.

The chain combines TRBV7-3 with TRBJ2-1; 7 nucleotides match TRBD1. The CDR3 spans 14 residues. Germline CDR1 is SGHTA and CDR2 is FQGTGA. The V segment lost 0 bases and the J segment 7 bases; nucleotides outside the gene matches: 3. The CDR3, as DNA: TGTGCCAGCAGCTTAACGACAGGGTGGAATGAGCAGTTCTTC. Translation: CASSLTTGWNEQFF.

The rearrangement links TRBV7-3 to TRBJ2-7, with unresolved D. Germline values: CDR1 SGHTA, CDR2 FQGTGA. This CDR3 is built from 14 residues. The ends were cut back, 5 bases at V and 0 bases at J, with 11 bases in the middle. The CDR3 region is CASSPHYNSYEQYF. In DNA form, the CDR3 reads TGTGCCAGCAGCCCCCATTACAACTCCTACGAGCAGTACTTC.

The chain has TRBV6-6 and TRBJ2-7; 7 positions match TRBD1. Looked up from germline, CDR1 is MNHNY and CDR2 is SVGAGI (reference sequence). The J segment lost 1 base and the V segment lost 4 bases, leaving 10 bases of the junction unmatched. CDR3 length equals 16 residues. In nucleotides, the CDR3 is TGTGCCAGCAGTTTTTCCCCTCCGGGACAGTCCTACGAGCAGTACTTC. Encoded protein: CASSFSPPGQSYEQYF.

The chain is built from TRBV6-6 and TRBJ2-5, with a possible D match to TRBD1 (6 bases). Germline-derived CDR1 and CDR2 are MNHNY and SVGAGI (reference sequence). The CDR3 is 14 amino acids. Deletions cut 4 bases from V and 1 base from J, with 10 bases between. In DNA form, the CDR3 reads TGTGCCAGCAGTTGGACAGTCGTCCAAGAGACCCAGTACTTC. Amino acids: CASSWTVVQETQYF.

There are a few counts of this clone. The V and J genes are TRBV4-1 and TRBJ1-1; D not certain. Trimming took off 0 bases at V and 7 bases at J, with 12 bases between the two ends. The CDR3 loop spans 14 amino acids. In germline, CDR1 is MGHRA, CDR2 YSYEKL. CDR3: CASSQEGNRLEAFF. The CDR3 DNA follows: TGCGCCAGCAGCCAAGAGGGTAACAGACTTGAAGCTTTCTTT.

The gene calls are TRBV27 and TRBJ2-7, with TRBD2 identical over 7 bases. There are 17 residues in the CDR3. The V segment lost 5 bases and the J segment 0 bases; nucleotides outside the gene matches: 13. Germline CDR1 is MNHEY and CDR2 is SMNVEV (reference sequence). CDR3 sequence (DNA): TGTGCCAGCAGTCCAATAAGCGGAGGCGGGAGCTCCTACGAGCAGTACTTC. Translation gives CASSPISGGGSSYEQYF.

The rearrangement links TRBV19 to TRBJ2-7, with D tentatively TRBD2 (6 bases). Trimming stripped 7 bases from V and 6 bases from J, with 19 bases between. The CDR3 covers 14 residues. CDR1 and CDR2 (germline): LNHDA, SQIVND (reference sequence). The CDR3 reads CASTLTSISSEQYF. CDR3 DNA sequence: TGTGCCAGTACCCTGACTAGTATCTCGAGCGAGCAGTACTTC.

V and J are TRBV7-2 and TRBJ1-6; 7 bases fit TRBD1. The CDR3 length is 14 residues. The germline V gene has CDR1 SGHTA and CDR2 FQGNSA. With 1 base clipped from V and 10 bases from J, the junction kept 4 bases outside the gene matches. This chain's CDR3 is CASSLEGGRSPLHF. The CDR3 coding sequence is TGTGCCAGCAGCTTAGAAGGGGGCCGGTCACCCCTCCACTTT.

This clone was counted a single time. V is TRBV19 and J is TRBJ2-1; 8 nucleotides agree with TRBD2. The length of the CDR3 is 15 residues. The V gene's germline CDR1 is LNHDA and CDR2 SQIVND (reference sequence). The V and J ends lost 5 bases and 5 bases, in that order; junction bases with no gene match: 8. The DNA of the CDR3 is TGTGCCAGTAGTTTAGCGGGGTTATCTAACAATGAGCAGTTCTTC. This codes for CASSLAGLSNNEQFF. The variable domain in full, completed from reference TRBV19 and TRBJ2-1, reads DGGITQSPKYLFRKEGQNVTLSCEQNLNHDAMYWYRQDPGQGLRLIYYSQIVNDFQKGDIAEGYSVSREKKESFPLTVTSAQKNPTAFYLCASSLAGLSNNEQFFGPGTRLTVL.

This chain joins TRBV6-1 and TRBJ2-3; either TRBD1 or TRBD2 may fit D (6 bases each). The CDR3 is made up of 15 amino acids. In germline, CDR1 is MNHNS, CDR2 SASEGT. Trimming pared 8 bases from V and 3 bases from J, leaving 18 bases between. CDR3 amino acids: CASRPRGQGTDTQYF. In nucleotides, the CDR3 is TGTGCCAGCCGCCCGCGGGGCCAGGGGACAGATACGCAGTATTTT.

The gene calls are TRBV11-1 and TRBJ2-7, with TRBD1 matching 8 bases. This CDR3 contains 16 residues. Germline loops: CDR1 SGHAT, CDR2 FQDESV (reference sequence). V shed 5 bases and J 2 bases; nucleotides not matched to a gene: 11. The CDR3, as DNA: TGTGCCAGCAGCGTTGATTGGGACAGGCGGACCTACGAGCAGTACTTC. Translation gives CASSVDWDRRTYEQYF.